This is a list of T cell receptor beta chains from one sample in a study of blood T cell repertoires in COVID-19. The repertoire was sequenced with immunoSEQ multiplex PCR; TCRdb's copy has only in-frame clones and lacks some. The repertoire holds about 40,000 clones, with roughly 90% as singletons. The sequenced sample consisted of peripheral blood. The source of these receptors is a woman older than 75 with active COVID-19. Each CDR3 is given with its conserved first and last residue. The D gene is left open where the match is weak.

>TRBV5-1|NA
CASSLGLGVGYTF
>TRBV30|NA
CAWSVRSGAEKLFF
>TRBV9|TRBD1
CASSVRTGDLAIQYF
>TRBV7-2|NA
CASSLMSGVTGNTIYF
>TRBV27|NA
CASRKPGANTDTQYF
>TRBV30|TRBD2
CAWSDWTSGSFQDTQYF
>TRBV28|NA
CASTPSSSVRAFF
>TRBV30|TRBD1
CAWSVLVQGGEQYF
>TRBV27|TRBD1
CASSGQGRTPLHF
>TRBV6-5|TRBD1
CASRWAGDRGYEQYF
>TRBV5-6|TRBD1
CASSLGDRGGELFF
>TRBV5-6|NA
CASSLRGGGETQYF
>TRBV5-1|TRBD1
CASSKGQGLGTGELFF
>TRBV6-5|TRBD1
CASRGQRAYEQYF
>TRBV3-1/TRBV3-2|NA
CASSPHGGNSPLHF
>TRBV5-1|TRBD1
CASSLQGADYNSPLHF
>TRBV28|TRBD2
CASSLGTSGVQETQYF
>TRBV10-3|TRBD1
CAISGDRGGTDTQYF
>TRBV19|NA
CASSMREQETQYF
>TRBV5-6|NA
CASSRGSQETQYF
>TRBV4-2|NA
CASSLGLWTDTQYF
>TRBV9|TRBD1
CASSEWTGNYEQYF
>TRBV28|NA
CASTLGLFYEQYF
>TRBV5-1|TRBD2
CASSRTSGGRADTQYF
>TRBV9|TRBD2
CASSDRGGASYNEQFF
>TRBV4-1|TRBD1
CASSQVSGTANYGYTF
>TRBV30|TRBD1
CAWSPKQGWVGEKLFF
>TRBV11-2|NA
CASSLMWTVYEQYF